This passage covers 8 T cell receptor beta chains from one sample sequenced in a study of long-term antiretroviral therapy in people with HIV. Version v3.0 of the immunoSEQ assay ran at survey level. The repertoire was sequenced with immunoSEQ multiplex PCR; TCRdb's copy has only in-frame clones and lacks some. The sample carries some 20,000 clones, roughly 73% recorded once. Sample: unsorted PBMCs, taken at the start of antiretroviral therapy, before treatment. The receptors here all came from a woman aged 40-49 years with HIV.

This sequence joins TRBV7-3 and TRBJ2-5, with D unclear. The CDR3 runs to 12 residues. Germline assignment: CDR1 SGHTA and CDR2 FQGTGA. The V end lost 2 bases, the J end lost 5 bases, and 6 bases lay between the germline ends. Here the CDR3 DNA reads TGTGCCAGCAGCTTACACGGGGAGACCCAGTACTTC. Residues: CASSLHGETQYF.

The sample holds a few counts of this clone. V gene TRBV28 combines with J gene TRBJ2-3, with 7 bases identical to TRBD1. Germline V gives CDR1 MDHEN, CDR2 SYDVKM. The CDR3 has 15 amino acids. Trimming cost V 4 bases and J 4 bases; bases outside gene matches: 8. CDR3 DNA sequence: TGTGCCAGCAGTTCGACAGGGTTGATTGCAGATACGCAGTATTTT. This encodes CASSSTGLIADTQYF.

The chain is built from TRBV12-5 and TRBJ2-3, with D perhaps TRBD1 or TRBD2 (5 bases each). This CDR3 is built from 14 residues. Trimming took 5 bases from V and 6 from J, leaving 15 bases between them. Germline CDR1 reads LGHNT; CDR2 reads FRNRAP. The CDR3 DNA sequence: TGTGCTAGTGGTCCAGGGACCCAAGCGGATACGCAGTATTTT. As protein: CASGPGTQADTQYF. The complete variable domain, with remaining parts taken from reference TRBV12-5 and TRBJ2-3, reads DARVTQTPRHKVTEMGQEVTMRCQPILGHNTVFWYRQTMMQGLELLAYFRNRAPLDDSGMPKDRFSAEMPDATLATLKIQPSEPRDSAVYFCASGPGTQADTQYFGPGTRLTVL.

The chain carries TRBV30 and TRBJ1-2; no definite D call. Germline lookup yields CDR1 GTSNPN and CDR2 SVGIG (reference sequence). The V gene lost 4 bases and the J gene lost 1 base, with 7 bases spanning the gap. The CDR3 runs to 12 residues. CDR3 coding DNA: TGTGCCTGGATGTGGGGTAACTATGGCTACACCTTC. Translated, it gives CAWMWGNYGYTF.

Only a few counts were recorded for this clone. The CDR3 loop reads CASSVSVTEAFF. The CDR3 DNA sequence: TGTGCCAGCAGCGTGTCGGTGACTGAAGCTTTCTTT. V is TRBV7-2 and J is TRBJ1-1; D unclear. The germline V and J ends were trimmed by 5 bases and 5 bases, with 9 bases remaining between them. Germline-derived CDR1 and CDR2 are SGHTA and FQGNSA. The CDR3 consists of 12 residues.

The chain recombines TRBV4-3 with TRBJ2-3; D is unclear. Trimming shortened V by 3 bases and J by 0 bases, and 10 bases separated the two germline ends. This CDR3 contains 15 residues. From germline, CDR1 is LGHNA and CDR2 YSLEER. DNA for the CDR3: TGCGCCAGCAGCCACCGGCCGGTTAGCACAGATACGCAGTATTTT. This encodes CASSHRPVSTDTQYF.

This chain uses TRBV18 with TRBJ1-5; D possibly corresponds to TRBD1 (5 bases). The CDR3 consists of 14 residues. Germline V CDR1 and CDR2: KGHSH, LQKENI. Trimming took 5 bases from V and 1 from J, leaving 9 bases between them. The CDR3 DNA reads as TGTGCCAGCTCAAAACAGGAAAGCAATCAGCCCCAGCATTTT. It is translated as CASSKQESNQPQHF.

V usage is TRBV9 and J usage is TRBJ2-5, with a possible D match to TRBD1 (5 bases). The CDR3 covers 14 residues. CDR1 is SGDLS and CDR2 is YYNGEE in the germline V gene. Trimming took 0 bases from V and 2 from J, leaving 8 bases between them. The CDR3 DNA reads TGTGCCAGCAGCGTAGGGGGCCAGCAAGAGACCCAGTACTTC. Protein sequence: CASSVGGQQETQYF.